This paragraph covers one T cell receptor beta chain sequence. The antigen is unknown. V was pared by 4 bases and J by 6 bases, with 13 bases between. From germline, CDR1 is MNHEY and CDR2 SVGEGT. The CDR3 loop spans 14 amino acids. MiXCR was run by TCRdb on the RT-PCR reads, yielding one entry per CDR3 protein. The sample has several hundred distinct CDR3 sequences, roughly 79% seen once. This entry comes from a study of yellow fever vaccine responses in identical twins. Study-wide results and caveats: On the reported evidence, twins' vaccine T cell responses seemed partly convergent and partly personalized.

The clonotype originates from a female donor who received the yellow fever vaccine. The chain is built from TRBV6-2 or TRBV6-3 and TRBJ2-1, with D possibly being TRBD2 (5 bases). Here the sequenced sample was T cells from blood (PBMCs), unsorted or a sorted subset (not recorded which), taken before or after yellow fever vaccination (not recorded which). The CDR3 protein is CASSSPPRGNEQFF. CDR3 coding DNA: TGTGCCAGCAGTTCCCCCCCTCGGGGCAATGAGCAGTTCTTC.